This paragraph covers one T cell receptor (beta chain) sequence. The V and J ends lost 2 bases and 5 bases respectively, with 22 bases between them. This CDR3 spans 17 amino acids. CDR1 SGHRS and CDR2 YFSETQ come from the germline V gene. Produced via immunoSEQ multiplex PCR; TCRdb's table is partial and in-frame only. The sample holds tens of thousands of clones, around 86% seen once. This sample stems from a study of blood T cell repertoires in COVID-19. What was sequenced was peripheral blood. This TCR was recovered from a woman between 65 and 79 years old with acute or convalescent COVID-19. This rearrangement joins TRBV5-1 to TRBJ1-1; D may be TRBD1 (6 bases). CDR3 DNA: TGCGCCAGCAGCTTCGGATTACTACAGGGTGTCGGGACTGAAGCTTTCTTT. The encoded protein is CASSFGLLQGVGTEAFF. The full variable domain, completed using reference TRBV5-1 and TRBJ1-1, is KAGVTQTPRYLIKTRGQQVTLSCSPISGHRSVSWYQQTPGQGLQFLFEYFSETQRNKGNFPGRFSGRQFSNSRSEMNVSTLELGDSALYLCASSFGLLQGVGTEAFFGQGTRLTVV.